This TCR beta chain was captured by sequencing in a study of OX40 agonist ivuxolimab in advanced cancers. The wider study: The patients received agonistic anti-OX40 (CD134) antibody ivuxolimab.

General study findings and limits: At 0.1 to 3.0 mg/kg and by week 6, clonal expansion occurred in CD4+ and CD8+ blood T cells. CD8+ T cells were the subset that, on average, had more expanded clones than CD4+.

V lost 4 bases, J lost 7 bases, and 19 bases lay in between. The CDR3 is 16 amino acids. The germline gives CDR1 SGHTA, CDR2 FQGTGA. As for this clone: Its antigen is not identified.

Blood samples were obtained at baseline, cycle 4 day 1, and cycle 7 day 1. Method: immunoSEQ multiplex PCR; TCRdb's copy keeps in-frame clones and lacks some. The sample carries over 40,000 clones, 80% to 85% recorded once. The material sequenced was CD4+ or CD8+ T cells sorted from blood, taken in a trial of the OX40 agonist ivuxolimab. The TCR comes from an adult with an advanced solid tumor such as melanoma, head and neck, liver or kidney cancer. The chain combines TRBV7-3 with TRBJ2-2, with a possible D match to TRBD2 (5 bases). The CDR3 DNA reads TGTGCCAGCAGCTCAGACGCGACGGGGAGAGGCGGGGAGCTGTTTTTT. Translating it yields CASSSDATGRGGELFF.